These 4 T cell receptor beta chains originate from one sample sequenced in a study of T cell changes during pregnancy in multiple sclerosis (dated by TCRdb to the late 2010s). Libraries were constructed by the immunoSEQ multiplex PCR assay. Held by TCRdb, this immuneACCESS table contains in-frame sequences only and omits some clones. Under half of the omission traces to an unresolved V gene where checked; the cause of the rest is unknown. The sample profile shows roughly 100,000 clones; approximately 90% of them were found once. Jointly, the top ten make up 0.9% to 0.95% of the sample. This material consisted of peripheral blood, taken after pregnancy. These receptor sequences come from a female donor with multiple sclerosis, enrolled in a pregnancy study.

This clone was seen a handful of times. V is TRBV11-3 and J is TRBJ2-1; 8 bases align to TRBD1. Unmatched junction bases numbered 12, after V lost 2 bases and J lost 6 bases. The CDR3 is 17 amino acids. CDR1 and CDR2 (germline): SGHNT, YENEEA. CDR3 in amino acids: CASSLRRGDRRGNEQFF. For the CDR3, the DNA is TGTGCCAGCAGCTTAAGGAGGGGGGACAGGAGGGGCAATGAGCAGTTCTTC. Variable domain in full (rest from reference TRBV11-3 and TRBJ2-1): EAGVVQSPRYKIIEKKQPVAFWCNPISGHNTLYWYLQNLGQGPELLIRYENEEAVDDSQLPKDRFSAERLKGVDSTLKIQPAELGDSAVYLCASSLRRGDRRGNEQFFGPGTRLTVL.

The chain employs TRBV6-1 and TRBJ2-2; 9 nucleotides match TRBD1. The germline V gene encodes CDR1 MNHNS and CDR2 SASEGT. The ends lost 4 bases at V and 4 bases at J; junction bases unmatched: 4. The CDR3 has 15 amino acids. The DNA of the CDR3 is TGTGCCAGCAGTGGGGTGACAGGGGGCACCGGGGAGCTGTTTTTT. It is translated as CASSGVTGGTGELFF.

The genes are TRBV2 and TRBJ2-5; 9 bases agree with TRBD1. This CDR3 region has 17 residues. V was pared by 1 base and J by 3 bases, with 9 bases of the junction left unmatched. CDR1 and CDR2 from the germline V gene are SNHLY and FYNNEI. The CDR3 nucleotides are TGTGCCAGCAGTGAAGGGCCACAGGGGGCGGGCGAAGAGACCCAGTACTTC. Translating gives CASSEGPQGAGEETQYF.

The chain recombines TRBV7-2 with TRBJ1-5; no firm D call. V was shortened by 2 bases and J by 9 bases, with 14 bases between the two germline ends. The CDR3 is 14 residues long. The V gene's germline CDR1 is SGHTA and CDR2 FQGNSA. This CDR3 reads CASSLRGWEWPQHF. In nucleotides, the CDR3 is TGTGCCAGCAGCTTAAGAGGGTGGGAATGGCCCCAGCATTTT. The whole variable domain, remainder taken from reference TRBV7-2 and TRBJ1-5, is GAGVSQSPSNKVTEKGKDVELRCDPISGHTALYWYRQSLGQGLEFLIYFQGNSAPDKSGLPSDRFSAERTGGSVSTLTIQRTQQEDSAVYLCASSLRGWEWPQHFGDGTRLSIL.